The source of this T cell receptor beta chain is a study of blood T cells in healthy people across ages. This CDR3 is built from 13 residues. V lost 5 bases and J lost 1, with 8 bases in between. The germline V gene has CDR1 SGHAT and CDR2 FQNNGV. With regard to this clonotype: What it recognizes is unknown.

Collection of 9.5 to 10 milliliters of peripheral blood was performed for each donor. The authors ran a second PCR of about 7 to 11 cycles using a sample-barcoded 5' primer and a J-beta primer mix. TCRdb reanalysed the 5' RACE reads using MiXCR and keeps one entry per CDR3 protein. This table holds around 670,000 distinct CDR3 sequences, 25% to 35% found once. Overall study results and limits: Those diversity estimates obtained from one million T cells were thought to be underestimates. The study found more naive CD4+ cells and higher diversity in long-lived than aged donors.

This receptor was taken from an elderly woman in good health. V usage is TRBV11-2 and J usage is TRBJ1-2; D unclear. The material sequenced was blood. CDR3 amino acids: CASSQQINYGYTF. The CDR3 DNA reads TGTGCCAGCAGCCAACAGATTAACTATGGCTACACCTTC.